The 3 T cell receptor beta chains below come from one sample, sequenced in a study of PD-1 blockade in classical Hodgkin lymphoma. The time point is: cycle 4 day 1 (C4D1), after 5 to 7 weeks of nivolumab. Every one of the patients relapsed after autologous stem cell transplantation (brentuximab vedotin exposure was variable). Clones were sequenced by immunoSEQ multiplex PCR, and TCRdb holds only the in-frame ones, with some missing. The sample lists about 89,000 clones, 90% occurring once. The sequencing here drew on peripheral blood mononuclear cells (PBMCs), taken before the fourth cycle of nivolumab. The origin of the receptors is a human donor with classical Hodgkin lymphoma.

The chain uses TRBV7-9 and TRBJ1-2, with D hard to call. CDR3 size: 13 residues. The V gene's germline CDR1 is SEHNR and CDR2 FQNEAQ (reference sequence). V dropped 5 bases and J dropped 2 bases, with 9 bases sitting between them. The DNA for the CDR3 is TGTGCCAGCAGCCCGTCGGGGAACTATGGCTACACCTTC. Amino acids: CASSPSGNYGYTF.

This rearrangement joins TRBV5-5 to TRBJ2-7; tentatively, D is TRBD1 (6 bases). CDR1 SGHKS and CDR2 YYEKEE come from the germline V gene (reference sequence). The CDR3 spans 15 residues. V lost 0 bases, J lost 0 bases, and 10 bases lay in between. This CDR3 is CASSLDPGASYEQYF. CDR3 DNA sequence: TGTGCCAGCAGCTTGGATCCAGGGGCCTCCTACGAGCAGTACTTC.

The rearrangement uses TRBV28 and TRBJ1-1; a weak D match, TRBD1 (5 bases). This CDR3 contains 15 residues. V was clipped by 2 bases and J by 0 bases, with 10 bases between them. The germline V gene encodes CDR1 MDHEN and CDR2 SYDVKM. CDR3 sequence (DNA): TGTGCCAGCAGTTTACGGGGCGCGTTGAACACTGAAGCTTTCTTT. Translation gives CASSLRGALNTEAFF.